Included here is one T cell receptor (beta chain) sequence, with context. Its antigen is not identified. This entry belongs to a study of post-analysis software for immune sequencing data. Study-wide results and limits: Patients had higher frequencies than controls of roughly 5 TRBV segments, including TRBV5-6, TRBV5-1 and TRBV20-1. Clustering by F measure revealed strong co-clustering among samples prepared together in one batch.

Unique-molecular-identifier-tagged TCR beta cDNA libraries were used. Using its own MiXCR run on the PCR reads, TCRdb lists one record per CDR3 protein. The table has fewer than 700,000 distinct CDR3 sequences, around 47% seen once; the top ten hold 1.5% to 2%. Germline V gives CDR1 SGHRS, CDR2 YFSETQ. Trimming left V 0 bases short and J 8 bases short, with 14 bases between. This CDR3 has 15 residues. This sequence originates from a girl aged 5-17 years with multiple sclerosis. The chain has TRBV5-1 and TRBJ1-4; no clear D. The sample consisted of blood. This CDR3 reads CASSLGRSEREKLFF. The CDR3 DNA reads as TGCGCCAGCAGCTTGGGCAGGTCCGAGAGGGAAAAACTGTTTTTT.